These T cell receptor beta chains were read from a single sample in a study of T cells of healthy individuals. Using its own MiXCR run on the 5' RACE reads, TCRdb lists one record per CDR3 protein. The data hold about 60,000 distinct CDR3 sequences, with 15% to 20% observed a single time. Receptors were obtained from a human donor in good health. Both conserved end residues are part of each CDR3. A D gene is named only where the DNA matches it firmly. For some rows the clone size is stated as once, few or many, or as a class when expanded; others skip it.

V gene,J gene,clone size,D gene,CDR3 protein,CDR3 DNA
TRBV4-1,TRBJ1-5,few,NA,CASSQVGRASNHQPQHF,TGCGCCAGCAGCCAAGTCGGGAGGGCGTCAAACCATCAGCCCCAGCATTTT
TRBV6-2/TRBV6-3,TRBJ2-7,many,TRBD1,CASSTRTGAYEQYF,TGTGCCAGCAGTACTCGGACAGGGGCCTACGAGCAGTACTTC
TRBV5-1,TRBJ2-1,few,TRBD2,CASSLGLAGVNEQFF,TGCGCCAGCAGCTTGGGTCTAGCGGGGGTCAATGAGCAGTTCTTC
TRBV7-6,TRBJ2-7,NA,TRBD1,CASRDRDSYEQYF,TGTGCCAGCAGGGACAGGGACTCCTACGAGCAGTACTTC
TRBV20-1,TRBJ2-3,many,TRBD2,CSAKSGRAADTQYF,TGCAGTGCTAAGAGCGGGAGGGCCGCGGATACGCAGTATTTT
TRBV5-1,TRBJ2-4,few,NA,CASSSGTENIQYF,TGCGCCAGCAGCTCTGGGACGGAAAACATTCAGTACTTC
TRBV7-3,TRBJ2-5,few,TRBD2,CASSLTSGTQETQYF,TGTGCCAGCAGCTTGACTAGCGGGACCCAAGAGACCCAGTACTTC
TRBV29-1,TRBJ1-1,NA,NA,CSVRRRLGTEAFF,TGCAGCGTTCGAAGGCGGTTGGGGACTGAAGCTTTCTTT
TRBV19,TRBJ2-1,many,NA,CASSKTRVSYNEQFF,TGTGCCAGTAGTAAAACACGCGTTTCCTACAATGAGCAGTTCTTC
TRBV25-1,TRBJ2-3,NA,NA,CASSGRADTQYF,TGTGCCAGCAGTGGGCGGGCGGACACGCAGTATTTT
TRBV12-3/TRBV12-4,TRBJ2-3,many,TRBD2,CASSTPGLESDTQYF,TGTGCCAGCAGTACACCGGGACTAGAATCTGATACGCAGTATTTT
TRBV2,TRBJ2-7,NA,NA,CASRFVGERGGPEQYF,TGTGCCAGCAGATTTGTAGGAGAGAGAGGTGGCCCCGAGCAGTACTTC
TRBV7-2,TRBJ1-4,NA,TRBD1,CASSFLQGEKLFF,TGTGCCAGCAGCTTCCTCCAGGGGGAGAAACTGTTTTTT
TRBV5-1,TRBJ1-2,NA,NA,CASSLGRYGYTF,TGCGCCAGCAGCTTGGGTCGGTATGGCTACACCTTC
TRBV20-1,TRBJ1-2,many,NA,CSARRDTTPEDGYTF,TGCAGTGCGCGCCGGGACACTACGCCGGAGGATGGCTACACCTTC
TRBV20-1,TRBJ1-2,few,TRBD1,CSARPTGQVLNYGYTF,TGCAGTGCTAGACCAACAGGACAGGTTCTAAACTATGGCTACACCTTC
TRBV20-1,TRBJ1-1,few,NA,CRSRKGSQGDTEAFF,TGCAGGAGTAGGAAAGGGTCTCAAGGCGACACTGAAGCTTTCTTT
TRBV7-9,TRBJ2-1,many,TRBD2,CASSRGDYRGPSGSHNEQFF,TGTGCCAGCAGTCGAGGGGATTACAGGGGTCCTAGCGGGAGTCACAATGAGCAGTTCTTC
TRBV6-2/TRBV6-3,TRBJ2-5,NA,NA,CASSVIRAQPEETQYF,TGTGCCAGCAGTGTTATTCGGGCTCAACCGGAGGAGACCCAGTACTTC
TRBV27,TRBJ2-3,few,NA,CASSTGPTDTQYF,TGTGCCAGCTCAACAGGCCCCACAGATACGCAGTATTTT
TRBV7-3,TRBJ2-3,many,TRBD2,CASSLTSGRADTQYF,TGTGCCAGCAGCTTAACTAGCGGGAGAGCAGATACGCAGTATTTT
TRBV7-2,TRBJ2-7,few,TRBD2,CASSLGASGGSEQYF,TGTGCCAGCAGCTTAGGGGCTAGCGGGGGCTCCGAGCAGTACTTC
TRBV12-5,TRBJ1-1,NA,NA,CASRAGVSNTEAFF,TGTGCCAGCAGGGCAGGGGTCTCGAACACTGAAGCTTTCTTT
TRBV6-6,TRBJ2-5,NA,TRBD2,CASSYSSRGGYETQYF,TGTGCCAGCAGTTACTCGAGTCGCGGGGGATACGAGACCCAGTACTTC
TRBV6-5,TRBJ2-2,many,TRBD1,CASSYGTGDLNTGELFF,TGTGCCAGCAGTTACGGTACAGGGGACCTGAACACCGGGGAGCTGTTTTTT
TRBV7-9,TRBJ2-7,NA,NA,CASSLGRGSPLEQYF,TGTGCCAGCAGCTTAGGGCGAGGTAGCCCCCTCGAGCAGTACTTC
TRBV10-3,TRBJ1-6,many,NA,CAISSKGDSNSPLHF,TGTGCCATCAGTTCCAAGGGGGATTCTAATTCACCCCTCCACTTT
TRBV11-1,TRBJ2-1,many,NA,CASSLTGDNYNEQFF,TGTGCCAGCAGCTTAACGGGGGACAACTACAATGAGCAGTTCTTC
TRBV28,TRBJ1-6,few,NA,CASKTVDSPLHF,TGTGCCAGCAAAACGGTCGATTCACCCCTCCACTTT
TRBV18,TRBJ2-1,many,NA,CASSPNANEQFF,TGTGCCAGCTCACCAAATGCGAATGAGCAGTTCTTC
TRBV5-1,TRBJ1-2,few,NA,CASSPPGQRTYGYTF,TGCGCCAGCAGCCCACCCGGACAGAGGACGTATGGCTACACCTTC
TRBV5-1,TRBJ1-5,NA,NA,CASSLEGSNQPQHF,TGCGCCAGCAGCTTGGAAGGCAGCAATCAGCCCCAGCATTTT
TRBV7-9,TRBJ2-4,few,NA,CASSGDEEKWF,TGTGCCAGCAGCGGGGACGAGGAAAAGTGGTTC
TRBV10-3,TRBJ2-7,NA,NA,CAISEGGDYEQYF,TGTGCCATCAGTGAAGGGGGGGACTACGAGCAGTACTTC
TRBV7-8,TRBJ2-1,NA,NA,CASSLDTLHEQFF,TGTGCCAGCAGCTTAGATACCCTCCATGAGCAGTTCTTC
TRBV5-1,TRBJ2-7,many,NA,CASSLQASSYEQYF,TGCGCCAGCAGCTTACAGGCGTCTTCCTACGAGCAGTACTTC
TRBV5-1,TRBJ1-2,few,TRBD1,CASSRDGQGRNGYTF,TGCGCCAGCAGCCGAGACGGACAGGGGAGGAATGGCTACACCTTC
TRBV4-1,TRBJ1-2,many,NA,CASSQDRGYGYTF,TGCGCCAGCAGCCAAGATCGAGGCTATGGCTACACCTTC
TRBV28,TRBJ2-1,medium-sized,TRBD2,CASSPLADLYNEQFF,TGTGCCAGCAGCCCACTAGCGGATCTCTACAATGAGCAGTTCTTC
TRBV20-1,TRBJ2-7,few,NA,CSARGAVLPLEQYF,TGCAGTGCTAGAGGGGCGGTACTTCCCCTCGAGCAGTACTTC
TRBV7-2,TRBJ2-3,few,NA,CASSLPRFGRTDTQYF,TGTGCCAGCAGCCTGCCTCGATTCGGAAGAACAGATACGCAGTATTTT
TRBV20-1,TRBJ2-5,NA,TRBD2,CSARDSILGTRRETQYF,TGCAGTGCTAGAGACTCGATATTAGGGACTAGACGAGAGACCCAGTACTTC